Shown below are 18 T cell receptor beta chains from a single sample sequenced in a study of T cell responses to AZD1222 COVID-19 vaccine. Sequencing used immunoSEQ multiplex PCR; TCRdb keeps in-frame clones, though not all of them. The sample holds about 180,000 clones, about nine tenths seen once. This specimen consisted of peripheral blood, obtained 28 days after the second AZD1222 dose. The receptors come from an adult who received the AZD1222 COVID-19 vaccine.

CDR3 sequence: CASSVGLLGETQYF. CDR3 nucleotides: TGTGCCAGCAGCGTAGGTCTACTAGGAGAGACCCAGTACTTC. The rearrangement uses TRBV9 and TRBJ2-5, with D possibly being TRBD2 (5 bases). The CDR3 has 14 residues. Trimming shortened V by 0 bases and J by 4 bases, and 10 bases separated the two germline ends. Germline CDR1 reads SGDLS; CDR2 reads YYNGEE.

The chain combines TRBV10-2 with TRBJ2-7; D may be TRBD1 (5 bases). This CDR3 comprises 14 residues. The V end was cut by 8 bases, the J end by 6 bases, with 20 bases between. The germline gives CDR1 WSHSY, CDR2 SAAADI. CDR3 sequence: CASGAAAALSEQYF. The CDR3 nucleotides read TGCGCCAGCGGGGCCGCGGCGGCCTTGTCCGAGCAGTACTTC.

The chain carries TRBV29-1 and TRBJ2-3; tentatively, D is TRBD1 or TRBD2 (5 bases each). The germline V and J ends were trimmed by 6 bases and 1 base, with 20 bases remaining between them. CDR3 length equals 16 residues. Per the germline V gene, CDR1 is SQVTM and CDR2 is ANQGSEA. DNA for the CDR3: TGCAGCGTCTACCTGGGGCCCCTGGGAGGCACAGATACGCAGTATTTT. Amino acid sequence: CSVYLGPLGGTDTQYF.

The rearrangement joins TRBV15 to TRBJ2-1, with 7 bases matching TRBD2. Germline V lookup: CDR1 LNHNV, CDR2 YYDKDF (reference sequence). V lost 0 bases, J lost 10 bases, and 6 bases stayed unmatched. The CDR3 covers 14 residues. In DNA form, the CDR3 reads TGTGCCACCAGCAGAGATGCGGGGGTAGGGGAGCAGTTCTTC. This encodes CATSRDAGVGEQFF. The entire variable domain, with the rest obtained from reference TRBV15 and TRBJ2-1, is as follows: DAMVIQNPRYQVTQFGKPVTLSCSQTLNHNVMYWYQQKSSQAPKLLFHYYDKDFNNEADTPDNFQSRRPNTSFCFLDIRSPGLGDTAMYLCATSRDAGVGEQFFGPGTRLTVL.

V usage is TRBV3-1 (or the pseudogene TRBV3-2) and J usage is TRBJ1-4; 9 bases fit TRBD1. V shed 4 bases and J 6 bases; nucleotides not matched to a gene: 3. Germline assignment: CDR1 LGHDT and CDR2 YNNKEL (reference sequence). The CDR3 extends over 14 amino acids. Written as DNA, the CDR3 is TGTGCCAGCAGCCCGGGACAGGGACATGAAAAACTGTTTTTT. Amino acids: CASSPGQGHEKLFF.

The CDR3 DNA reads TGTGCTCGGGGAGGGAGCTCCTACAATGAGCAGTTCTTC. Protein product: CARGGSSYNEQFF. The chain has TRBV19 and TRBJ2-1; 7 bases are shared with TRBD2. The CDR3 spans 13 residues. CDR1 and CDR2 from the germline V gene are LNHDA and SQIVND (reference sequence).

This chain connects TRBV30 to TRBJ1-6, with D unclear. Germline CDR1 GTSNPN, CDR2 SVGIG (reference sequence). The germline V and J ends were trimmed by 7 bases and 10 bases, with 8 bases remaining between them. The CDR3 is 10 amino acids. CDR3 region: CALGRSPLHF. The CDR3 region has the DNA TGTGCCTTAGGACGATCACCCCTCCACTTT.

The CDR3 loop is CASSLGDGAGNNYGYTF. For the CDR3, the DNA is TGTGCCAGCAGTTTGGGGGATGGGGCAGGGAATAACTATGGCTACACCTTC. The chain recombines TRBV28 with TRBJ1-2; D may be TRBD1 (5 bases). The CDR3 length is 17 residues. V lost 3 bases to trimming and J lost 1 base, with 18 bases between them. Germline CDR1 is MDHEN and CDR2 is SYDVKM.

The V and J genes are TRBV15 and TRBJ1-1; possibly TRBD1 for D (6 bases). The length of the CDR3 is 17 residues. Germline V gene data show CDR1 as LNHNV and CDR2 as YYDKDF (reference sequence). V was clipped by 0 bases and J by 0 bases, with 14 bases between them. For the CDR3, the DNA is TGTGCCACCAGCAGAGATCCTACAGGGCTCATGAACACTGAAGCTTTCTTT. Residues: CATSRDPTGLMNTEAFF.

The chain links TRBV2 to TRBJ1-5; D is unresolved. V lost 5 bases, J lost 2 bases, and 10 bases lay in between. This CDR3 comprises 14 residues. Germline V gene data show CDR1 as SNHLY and CDR2 as FYNNEI. The CDR3 DNA reads as TGTGCCAGCAGTAGTAAGGGTGGCAATCAGCCCCAGCATTTT. Translated, it gives CASSSKGGNQPQHF.

The genes are TRBV30 and TRBJ1-2; no definite D call. The CDR3 contains 12 residues. The V and J ends lost 3 bases and 4 bases respectively, with 9 bases between them. Germline V gene sequence: CDR1 GTSNPN, CDR2 SVGIG (reference sequence). For the CDR3, the DNA is TGTGCCTGGAGCCCAACGGTCTATGGCTACACCTTC. Residues: CAWSPTVYGYTF.

The rearrangement links TRBV7-9 to TRBJ2-1; weak D call: TRBD2 (5 bases). Germline values: CDR1 SEHNR, CDR2 FQNEAQ (reference sequence). Trimming cost V 4 bases and J 0 bases, with 13 bases left between them. This CDR3 spans 16 amino acids. CDR3 protein: CASSSRLLSSYNEQFF. Written as DNA, the CDR3 is TGTGCCAGCAGCTCTAGACTATTAAGCTCCTACAATGAGCAGTTCTTC. Based on the CDR3 plus reference TRBV7-9 and TRBJ2-1, the full variable domain is DTGVSQNPRHKITKRGQNVTFRCDPISEHNRLYWYRQTLGQGPEFLTYFQNEAQLEKSRLLSDRFSAERPKGSFSTLEIQRTEQGDSAMYLCASSSRLLSSYNEQFFGPGTRLTVL.

The chain carries TRBV19 and TRBJ1-2; 8 nucleotides agree with TRBD1. The CDR3 loop spans 13 amino acids. Germline lookup yields CDR1 LNHDA and CDR2 SQIVND (reference sequence). The trim removed 4 bases at V and 8 bases at J, leaving 6 bases unmatched. This CDR3 is CASSTDRAGGYTF. The CDR3 nucleotides are TGTGCCAGTAGTACGGACAGGGCCGGCGGCTACACCTTC.

The chain is built from TRBV7-9 and TRBJ1-3; 7 nucleotides match TRBD1. Losses at the gene ends were 6 bases for V and 0 bases for J; bases not matched to a gene: 5. Looked up from germline, CDR1 is SEHNR and CDR2 is FQNEAQ (reference sequence). This CDR3 region has 15 residues. This CDR3 is CASRSDRDSGNTIYF. CDR3 nucleotide sequence: TGTGCCAGCAGATCCGACAGGGACTCTGGAAACACCATATATTTT.

The rearrangement joins TRBV19 to TRBJ2-3; D is uncertain. CDR3 length: 13 residues. Trimming left V 4 bases short and J 2 bases short, with 7 bases between. CDR1 and CDR2 (germline): LNHDA, SQIVND (reference sequence). CDR3: CASSTSPTDTQYF. CDR3 bases: TGTGCCAGTAGTACCTCCCCCACAGATACGCAGTATTTT.

V and J are TRBV19 and TRBJ1-2, with no clear D. Trimming took 3 bases from V and 2 from J, leaving 7 bases between them. The V gene's germline CDR1 is LNHDA and CDR2 SQIVND (reference sequence). The CDR3 covers 13 residues. The CDR3, as DNA: TGTGCCAGTAGTATCCCGCAAAACTATGGCTACACCTTC. Translated, it gives CASSIPQNYGYTF. Looking up the rest from reference TRBV19 and TRBJ1-2 gives the full variable domain: DGGITQSPKYLFRKEGQNVTLSCEQNLNHDAMYWYRQDPGQGLRLIYYSQIVNDFQKGDIAEGYSVSREKKESFPLTVTSAQKNPTAFYLCASSIPQNYGYTFGSGTRLTVV.

The chain carries TRBV7-8 and TRBJ1-1; the match to TRBD1 covers 7 bases. Unmatched junction bases numbered 4, after V lost 5 bases and J lost 4 bases. This CDR3 comprises 13 residues. Germline CDR1 and CDR2: SGHVS and FQNEAQ. The CDR3 loop reads CASSKTGPTEAFF. As DNA, the CDR3 is TGTGCCAGCAGCAAGACAGGGCCCACTGAAGCTTTCTTT.

J is TRBJ1-4 and V is TRBV27, with 7 bases that match TRBD1. Germline V gene data show CDR1 as MNHEY and CDR2 as SMNVEV (reference sequence). Germline trimming cut 0 bases from V and 7 bases from J; bases unmatched to any gene: 5. The length of the CDR3 is 15 residues. CDR3 bases: TGTGCCAGCAGTTTATCGAGGCAGGGGGGTGAAAAACTGTTTTTT. Its translation: CASSLSRQGGEKLFF.